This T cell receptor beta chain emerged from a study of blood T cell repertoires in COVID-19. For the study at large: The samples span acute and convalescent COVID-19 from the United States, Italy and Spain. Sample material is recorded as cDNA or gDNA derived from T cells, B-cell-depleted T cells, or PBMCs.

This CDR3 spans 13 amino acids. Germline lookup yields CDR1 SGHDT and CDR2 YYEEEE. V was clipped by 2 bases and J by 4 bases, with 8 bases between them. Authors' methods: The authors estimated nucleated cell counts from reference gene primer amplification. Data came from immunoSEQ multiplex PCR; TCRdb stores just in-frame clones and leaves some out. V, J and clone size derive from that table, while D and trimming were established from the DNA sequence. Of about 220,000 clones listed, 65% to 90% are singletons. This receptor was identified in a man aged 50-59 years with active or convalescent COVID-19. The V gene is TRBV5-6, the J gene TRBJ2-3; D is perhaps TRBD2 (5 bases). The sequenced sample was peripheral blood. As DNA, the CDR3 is TGTGCCAGCAGCTTACCGAGGGCAGATACGCAGTATTTT. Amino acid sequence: CASSLPRADTQYF.